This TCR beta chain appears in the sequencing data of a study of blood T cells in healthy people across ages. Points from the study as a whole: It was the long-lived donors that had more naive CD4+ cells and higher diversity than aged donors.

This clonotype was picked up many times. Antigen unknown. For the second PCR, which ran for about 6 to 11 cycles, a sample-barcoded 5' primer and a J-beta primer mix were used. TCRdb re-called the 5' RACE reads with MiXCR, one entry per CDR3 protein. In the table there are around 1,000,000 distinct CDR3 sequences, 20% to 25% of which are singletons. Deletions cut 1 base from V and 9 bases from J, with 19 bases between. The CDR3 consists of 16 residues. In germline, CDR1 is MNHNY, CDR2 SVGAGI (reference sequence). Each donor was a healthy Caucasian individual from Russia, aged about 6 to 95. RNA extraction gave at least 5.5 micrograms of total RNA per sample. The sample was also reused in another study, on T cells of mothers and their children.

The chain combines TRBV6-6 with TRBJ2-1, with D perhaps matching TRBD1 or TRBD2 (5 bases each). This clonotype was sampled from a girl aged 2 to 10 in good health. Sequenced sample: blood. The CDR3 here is CASSYWGTDISPEQFF. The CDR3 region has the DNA TGTGCCAGCAGTTACTGGGGGACGGACATCTCTCCTGAGCAGTTCTTC.